This is a list of T cell receptor beta chains from one sample in a study of blood T cell repertoires in COVID-19. Libraries were prepared by immunoSEQ multiplex PCR; TCRdb keeps only in-frame clonotypes and omits some of them. Counted here are approximately 260,000 clones, around nine tenths occurring once; the ten biggest clones make up 2% to 2.5%. The sequencing sample was made of peripheral blood. The receptors were sampled from a man aged 50 to 60 with acute or convalescent COVID-19. The CDR3 runs from the conserved cysteine through the conserved F or W. D genes are given only for firm matches. Clone sizes are given selectively: once, few, many, or a class where the clone is expanded.

D,J,V,length,size,DNA,CDR3
-,TRBJ1-2,TRBV11-2,15,-,TGTGCCAGCAGCCCTACGGGGGGGGATTACTATGGCTACACCTTC,CASSPTGGDYYGYTF
TRBD1,TRBJ1-4,TRBV3-1/TRBV3-2,16,-,TGTGCCAGCAGCCGAGCTGGGACAGGGGGAGACGAAAAACTGTTTTTT,CASSRAGTGGDEKLFF
-,TRBJ1-1,TRBV5-1,11,-,TGCGCCAGCAGCTTCGCGGGTGAAGCTTTCTTT,CASSFAGEAFF
TRBD2,TRBJ2-5,TRBV13,15,-,TGTGCCAGCAGCTTATTAGCGGGGTTTCAAGAGACCCAGTACTTC,CASSLLAGFQETQYF
-,TRBJ2-7,TRBV12-3/TRBV12-4,13,-,TGTGCCAGCAGGGCGGGACGACGATACGAGCAGTACTTC,CASRAGRRYEQYF
TRBD2,TRBJ2-1,TRBV18,16,-,TGTGCCAGCTCACCACTTGGGGCTAGCGGGGGTAATGAGCAGTTCTTC,CASSPLGASGGNEQFF
-,TRBJ1-3,TRBV5-1,14,once,TGCGCCAGCAGCCCAGGGAATCCTGGAAACACCATATATTTT,CASSPGNPGNTIYF
-,TRBJ1-5,TRBV4-1,14,-,TGCGCCAGCAGCCAAGATACGGGTACTCAGCCCCAGCATTTT,CASSQDTGTQPQHF
-,TRBJ1-5,TRBV6-1,13,once,TGTGCCAGCAGTGAACACAGGGATCAGCCCCAGCATTTT,CASSEHRDQPQHF
-,TRBJ2-5,TRBV15,13,-,TGTGCCACCAGACGGACTGCATTAGAGCCCCAGTACTTC,CATRRTALEPQYF
-,TRBJ2-2,TRBV12-1,15,-,TGTGCCAGCAGCCTCCAGGGGGGCGGGACCGGGGAGCTGTTTTTT,CASSLQGGGTGELFF
TRBD1,TRBJ1-4,TRBV7-4,14,-,TGTGCCAGCAGCTCCGGGACAGAGAATGAAAAACTGTTTTTT,CASSSGTENEKLFF
-,TRBJ1-5,TRBV3-1/TRBV3-2,14,-,TGTGCCAGCAGCCAAGAAACAGGGCCCACGCCCCAGCATTTT,CASSQETGPTPQHF
-,TRBJ1-6,TRBV12-3/TRBV12-4,12,-,TGTGCCAGCGCGGGGATTAATTCACCCCTCCACTTT,CASAGINSPLHF
TRBD2,TRBJ2-2,TRBV10-3,16,-,TGTGCCATCAGTGATCGGCTAGCGGGGGACACCGGGGAGCTGTTTTTT,CAISDRLAGDTGELFF
TRBD1,TRBJ1-2,TRBV4-1,15,-,TGCGCCAGCAGCCAGGGGGGACAGGGCCTCTATGGCTACACCTTC,CASSQGGQGLYGYTF
TRBD1,TRBJ1-5,TRBV18,15,once,TGTGCCAGCTCACCCAGGACAGGGTTCGATCAGCCCCAGCATTTT,CASSPRTGFDQPQHF
-,TRBJ2-7,TRBV25-1,14,-,TGTGCCAGCAGTGGGATGACAGGTTCCTACGAGCAGTACTTC,CASSGMTGSYEQYF
TRBD1,TRBJ2-4,TRBV7-2,13,-,TGTGCCAGCAGCTGGGGGACAGGGAACATTCAGTACTTC,CASSWGTGNIQYF
-,TRBJ1-1,TRBV2,12,-,TGTGCCAGCAGTGTTACTGTGCTTGAAGCTTTCTTT,CASSVTVLEAFF
TRBD1,TRBJ1-2,TRBV3-1/TRBV3-2,13,-,TGTGCCAGCAGCCAACAGGGGGCGCATGGCTACACCTTC,CASSQQGAHGYTF
TRBD1,TRBJ1-2,TRBV29-1,12,-,TGCAGCGTCCCGACAGGGCAGTATGGCTACACCTTC,CSVPTGQYGYTF
-,TRBJ2-5,TRBV2,14,-,TGTGCCAGCAGTGAATATGGAGCACAAGAGACCCAGTACTTC,CASSEYGAQETQYF
TRBD1,TRBJ2-7,TRBV30,16,once,TGTGCCTGGAGTCCCTCCGGGACAGCCGCCTCCTACGAGCAGTACTTC,CAWSPSGTAASYEQYF
-,TRBJ1-4,TRBV5-1,15,-,TGCGCCAGCAGCTTGGTGGGGGCACAAAATGAAAAACTGTTTTTT,CASSLVGAQNEKLFF
-,TRBJ2-7,TRBV2,14,once,TGTGCCAGCAGTGAGTGGGCCGTTGCCTACGAGCAGTACTTC,CASSEWAVAYEQYF
-,TRBJ2-7,TRBV7-9,13,-,TGTGCCAGCAGCTTGACAGTTCTTTACGAGCAGTACTTC,CASSLTVLYEQYF
TRBD2,TRBJ2-7,TRBV5-6,13,-,TGTGCCAGCACCCGGCGGGGGGCCCACGAGCAGTACTTC,CASTRRGAHEQYF
TRBD1,TRBJ1-2,TRBV4-1,15,many,TGCGCCAGCAGGTCCCCCGGGACAGCTAACTATGGCTACACCTTC,CASRSPGTANYGYTF
-,TRBJ1-1,TRBV12-3/TRBV12-4,12,-,TGTGCCAGCAGTCTTCGGACAGCAGAAGCTTTCTTT,CASSLRTAEAFF
-,TRBJ2-7,TRBV6-5,15,-,TGTGCCAGCAGGACTCCGGGACTGAGCTCCTACGAGCAGTACTTC,CASRTPGLSSYEQYF
-,TRBJ2-1,TRBV11-2,15,-,TGTGCCAGCAGCTTCGCCAGGGTAACTTCGAATGAGCAGTTCTTC,CASSFARVTSNEQFF
TRBD1,TRBJ2-5,TRBV6-5,16,-,TGTGCCAGCAGTTACACCCATGGGACAGGCCAAGAGACCCAGTACTTC,CASSYTHGTGQETQYF